The source of this T cell receptor (beta chain) is a study of shared clonotypes between healthy human individuals. Profiled with immunoSEQ multiplex PCR; TCRdb holds only in-frame clones, not every one. The sample contains 600,000 to 750,000 clones, roughly two thirds of which appear only once. Deletions cut 0 bases from V and 8 bases from J, with 13 bases between. The CDR3 covers 15 residues. Germline V CDR1 and CDR2: LNHNV, YYDKDF (reference sequence). For this clone: Its antigen remains unknown.

Findings and limits, study-wide: It was observed that 5% to 6.5% of naive CD4 clonotypes were shared across several donors. Memory subsets generally showed lower estimated richness than naive subsets.

The sample taken for sequencing was memory CD4+ T cells sorted from blood. Described subset: CD45RA-negative fraction. The sequence was obtained from a woman aged 25 to 39 in good health. This chain links TRBV15 with TRBJ1-4; TRBD1 is a possible D gene (6 bases). CDR3 region: CATSRERGHREKLFF. The CDR3 region has the DNA TGTGCCACCAGCAGAGAAAGGGGACATAGGGAAAAACTGTTTTTT.